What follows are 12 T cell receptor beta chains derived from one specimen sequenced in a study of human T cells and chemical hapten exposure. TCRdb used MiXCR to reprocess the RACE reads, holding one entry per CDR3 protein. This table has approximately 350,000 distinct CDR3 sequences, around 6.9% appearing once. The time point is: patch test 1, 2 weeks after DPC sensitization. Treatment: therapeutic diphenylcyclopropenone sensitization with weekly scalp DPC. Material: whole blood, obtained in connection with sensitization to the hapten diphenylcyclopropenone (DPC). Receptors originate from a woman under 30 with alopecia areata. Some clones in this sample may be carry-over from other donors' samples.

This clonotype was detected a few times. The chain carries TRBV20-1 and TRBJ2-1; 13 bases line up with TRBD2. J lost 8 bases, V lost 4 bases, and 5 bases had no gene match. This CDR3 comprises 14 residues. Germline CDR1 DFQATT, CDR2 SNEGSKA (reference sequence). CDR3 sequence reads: CSATTSGGAHEQFF. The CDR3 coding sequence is TGCAGTGCTACTACTAGCGGGGGGGCGCATGAGCAGTTCTTC.

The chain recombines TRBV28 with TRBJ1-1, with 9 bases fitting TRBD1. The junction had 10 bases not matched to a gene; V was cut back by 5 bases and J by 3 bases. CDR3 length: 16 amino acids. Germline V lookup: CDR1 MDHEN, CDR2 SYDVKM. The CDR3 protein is CASSTPGQGKYTEAFF. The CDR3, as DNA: TGTGCCAGCAGTACCCCCGGACAGGGGAAATACACTGAAGCTTTCTTT. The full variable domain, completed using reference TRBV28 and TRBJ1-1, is DVKVTQSSRYLVKRTGEKVFLECVQDMDHENMFWYRQDPGLGLRLIYFSYDVKMKEKGDIPEGYSVSREKKERFSLILESASTNQTSMYLCASSTPGQGKYTEAFFGQGTRLTVV.

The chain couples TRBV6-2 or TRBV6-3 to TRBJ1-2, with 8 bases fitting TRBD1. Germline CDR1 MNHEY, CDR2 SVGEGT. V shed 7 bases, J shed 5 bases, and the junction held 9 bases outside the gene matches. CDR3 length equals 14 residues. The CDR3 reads CASTWTGTAYGYTF. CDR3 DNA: TGTGCCAGCACCTGGACAGGGACGGCGTATGGCTACACCTTC.

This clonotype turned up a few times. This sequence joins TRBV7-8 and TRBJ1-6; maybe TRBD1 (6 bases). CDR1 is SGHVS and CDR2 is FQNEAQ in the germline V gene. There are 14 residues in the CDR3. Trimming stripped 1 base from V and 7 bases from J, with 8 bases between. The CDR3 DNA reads TGTGCCAGCAGCTTAGAGGACAGCAATTCACCCCTCCACTTT. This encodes CASSLEDSNSPLHF.

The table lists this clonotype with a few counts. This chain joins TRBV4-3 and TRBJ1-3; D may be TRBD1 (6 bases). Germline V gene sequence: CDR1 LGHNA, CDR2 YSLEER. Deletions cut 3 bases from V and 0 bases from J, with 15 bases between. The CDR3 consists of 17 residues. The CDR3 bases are TGCGCCAGCAGCCAGGACCTACAGGGCTTCTCTGGAAACACCATATATTTT. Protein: CASSQDLQGFSGNTIYF.

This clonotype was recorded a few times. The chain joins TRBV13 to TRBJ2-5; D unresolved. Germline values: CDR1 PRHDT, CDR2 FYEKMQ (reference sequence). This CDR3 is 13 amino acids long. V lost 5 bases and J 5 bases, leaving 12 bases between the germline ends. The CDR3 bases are TGTGCCAGCAGCACCAAACCAGTGGAGACCCAGTACTTC. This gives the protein CASSTKPVETQYF. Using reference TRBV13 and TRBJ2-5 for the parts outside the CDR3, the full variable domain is AAGVIQSPRHLIKEKRETATLKCYPIPRHDTVYWYQQGPGQDPQFLISFYEKMQSDKGSIPDRFSAQQFSDYHSELNMSSLELGDSALYFCASSTKPVETQYFGPGTRLLVL.

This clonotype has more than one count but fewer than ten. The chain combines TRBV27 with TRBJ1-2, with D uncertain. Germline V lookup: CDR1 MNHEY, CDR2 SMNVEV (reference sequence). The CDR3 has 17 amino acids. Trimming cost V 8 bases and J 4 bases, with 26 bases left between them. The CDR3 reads CASSKKAEDRFSYGYTF. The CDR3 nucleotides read TGTGCCAGCTCTAAGAAAGCAGAAGATCGTTTCAGCTATGGCTACACCTTC.

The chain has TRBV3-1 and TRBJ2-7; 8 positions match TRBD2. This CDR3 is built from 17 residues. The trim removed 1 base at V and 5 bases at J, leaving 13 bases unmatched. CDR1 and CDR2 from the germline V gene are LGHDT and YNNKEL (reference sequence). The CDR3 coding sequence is TGTGCCAGCAGCCAAGGACGACGCATCGGGGGGGCGAACGAGCAGTACTTC. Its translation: CASSQGRRIGGANEQYF.

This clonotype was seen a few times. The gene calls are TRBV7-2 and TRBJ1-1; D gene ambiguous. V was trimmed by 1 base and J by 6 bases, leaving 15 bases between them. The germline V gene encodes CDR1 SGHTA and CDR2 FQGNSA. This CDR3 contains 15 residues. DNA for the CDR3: TGTGCCAGCAGCTTAGACCACGTATCCCGCTCTGAAGCTTTCTTT. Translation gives CASSLDHVSRSEAFF.

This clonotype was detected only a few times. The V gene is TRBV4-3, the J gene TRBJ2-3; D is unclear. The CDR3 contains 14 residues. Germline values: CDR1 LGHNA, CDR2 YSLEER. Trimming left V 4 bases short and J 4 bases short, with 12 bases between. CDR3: CASSRGARADTQYF. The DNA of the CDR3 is TGCGCCAGCAGCCGCGGCGCCCGGGCAGATACGCAGTATTTT.

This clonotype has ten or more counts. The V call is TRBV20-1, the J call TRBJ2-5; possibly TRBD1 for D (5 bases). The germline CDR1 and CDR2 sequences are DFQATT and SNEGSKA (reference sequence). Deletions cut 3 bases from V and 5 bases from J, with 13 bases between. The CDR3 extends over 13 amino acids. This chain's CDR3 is CSASGGARETQYF. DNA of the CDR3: TGCAGTGCTAGTGGTGGGGCTCGGGAGACCCAGTACTTC.

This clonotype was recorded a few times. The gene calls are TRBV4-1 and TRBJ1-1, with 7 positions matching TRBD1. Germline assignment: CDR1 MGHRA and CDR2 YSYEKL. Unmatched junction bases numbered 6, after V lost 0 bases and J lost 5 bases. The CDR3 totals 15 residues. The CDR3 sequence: CASSQDGQGGTEAFF. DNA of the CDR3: TGCGCCAGCAGCCAAGATGGTCAGGGGGGTACTGAAGCTTTCTTT.